A single sample gave rise to the 25 T cell receptor beta chains below, sequenced in a study of cytomegalovirus exposure and HLA in healthy donors. Both 60 Vbeta primers and 13 Jbeta primers went into the PCR. Libraries were prepared by immunoSEQ multiplex PCR; TCRdb keeps only in-frame clonotypes and omits some of them. Of about 210,000 clones listed, about 80% are singletons. The specimen was PBMCs. The source of these receptors is a middle-aged man in good health and CMV-seropositive.

J is TRBJ2-1 and V is TRBV11-2, with 7 bases aligning to TRBD1. Trimming took 5 bases from V and 7 from J; bases not matched to a gene: 14. Germline V gene data show CDR1 as SGHAT and CDR2 as FQNNGV. The CDR3 loop spans 16 amino acids. CDR3 sequence reads: CASSQWPGGGLNEQFF. The CDR3 nucleotides read TGTGCCAGCAGCCAGTGGCCAGGGGGTGGGTTGAATGAGCAGTTCTTC.

The V call is TRBV6-6, the J call TRBJ1-5, with D tentatively TRBD1 (6 bases). Trimming cost V 2 bases and J 1 base, with 9 bases left between them. Germline values: CDR1 MNHNY, CDR2 SVGAGI (reference sequence). This CDR3 has 15 residues. The DNA for the CDR3 is TGTGCCAGCAGTTACGGGGACACCAGCAATCAGCCCCAGCATTTT. Translation gives CASSYGDTSNQPQHF.

The chain uses TRBV29-1 and TRBJ2-1; D call uncertain. This CDR3 has 16 amino acids. The germline V gene encodes CDR1 SQVTM and CDR2 ANQGSEA. V lost 0 bases to trimming and J lost 5 bases, with 17 bases between them. The CDR3 region is CSVEDRGLRLDNEQFF. CDR3 bases: TGCAGCGTTGAAGATCGAGGCCTCCGCCTCGACAATGAGCAGTTCTTC.

This chain connects TRBV2 to TRBJ2-3, with 8 nucleotides matching TRBD1. Germline loops: CDR1 SNHLY, CDR2 FYNNEI. The CDR3 sequence is 13 residues long. J gave up 5 bases and V 4 bases, and 2 bases lay outside the gene matches. CDR3 nucleotide sequence: TGTGCCAGCAGTGCGGGACAGGTAGATACGCAGTATTTT. It specifies CASSAGQVDTQYF.

The chain links TRBV7-8 to TRBJ2-3, with D possibly matching TRBD1 (5 bases). Trimming shortened V by 5 bases and J by 1 base, and 16 bases separated the two germline ends. The CDR3 covers 16 residues. Looked up from germline, CDR1 is SGHVS and CDR2 is FQNEAQ. CDR3 loop: CASSIRTSYGTDTQYF. As DNA, the CDR3 is TGTGCCAGCAGCATACGGACATCTTACGGCACAGATACGCAGTATTTT. The full variable domain, completed using reference TRBV7-8 and TRBJ2-3, is GAGVSQSPRYKVAKRGQDVALRCDPISGHVSLFWYQQALGQGPEFLTYFQNEAQLDKSGLPSDRFFAERPEGSVSTLKIQRTQQEDSAVYLCASSIRTSYGTDTQYFGPGTRLTVL.

This rearrangement joins TRBV7-2 to TRBJ2-1; 16 bases are a match to TRBD2. Trimming cost V 4 bases and J 13 bases; bases outside gene matches: 7. Germline CDR1 SGHTA, CDR2 FQGNSA. This CDR3 spans 15 amino acids. The CDR3: CASSSGLAGGPLQFF. The CDR3 DNA sequence: TGTGCCAGCAGCTCGGGACTAGCGGGAGGGCCCCTCCAGTTCTTC.

The CDR3 coding sequence is TGTGCTAGTGGGACTAGCGGGGCTCCTGAGCTGTTTTTT. Amino acid sequence: CASGTSGAPELFF. The chain has TRBV12-5 and TRBJ2-2, with 11 nucleotides matching TRBD2. Trimming removed 6 bases from V and 11 bases from J; junction bases left unmatched: 5. Germline V gene data show CDR1 as LGHNT and CDR2 as FRNRAP. The CDR3 length is 13 residues.

The chain has TRBV11-2 and TRBJ1-4; 7 nucleotides agree with TRBD1. Germline V gene data show CDR1 as SGHAT and CDR2 as FQNNGV. Trimming removed 3 bases from V and 4 bases from J; junction bases left unmatched: 5. This CDR3 contains 15 residues. This chain's CDR3 is CASSLGAGGNEKLFF. CDR3 nucleotide sequence: TGTGCCAGCAGCTTGGGGGCAGGGGGTAATGAAAAACTGTTTTTT.

V is TRBV27 and J is TRBJ2-1; 8 nucleotides align to TRBD2. The CDR3 length is 17 residues. The V and J ends lost 4 bases and 0 bases, in that order; junction bases with no gene match: 8. The V gene's germline CDR1 is MNHEY and CDR2 SMNVEV (reference sequence). The CDR3 reads CASSSPSSGSSYNEQFF. CDR3 in DNA: TGTGCCAGCAGTTCCCCTTCGAGCGGGAGCTCCTACAATGAGCAGTTCTTC.

In its sample, this clone was seen once. V is TRBV6-1 and J is TRBJ2-7; tentatively, D is TRBD2 (6 bases). CDR3 length: 12 residues. CDR1 and CDR2 (germline): MNHNS, SASEGT. Trimming shortened V by 8 bases and J by 3 bases, and 11 bases separated the two germline ends. CDR3 protein: CASLGTDYEQYV. The CDR3 nucleotides read TGTGCCAGCCTCGGGACTGACTACGAGCAGTACGTC.

The V call is TRBV18, the J call TRBJ1-2; no clear D gene. The CDR3 is 13 amino acids. In germline, CDR1 is KGHSH, CDR2 LQKENI. The V end lost 6 bases, the J end lost 2 bases, and 10 bases lay between the germline ends. The CDR3 DNA follows: TGTGCCAGCTCCCCTACAGAAAACTATGGCTACACCTTC. This translates into CASSPTENYGYTF.

V and J are TRBV5-6 and TRBJ1-2; perhaps TRBD1 as D (6 bases). The CDR3 covers 15 residues. V was cut by 0 bases and J by 8 bases, with 17 bases left in between. CDR1 is SGHDT, CDR2 YYEEEE, per germline. CDR3 region: CASSLGGKQGGGYTF. The CDR3 bases are TGTGCCAGCAGCTTGGGGGGGAAACAGGGCGGCGGCTACACCTTC. The full variable domain, completed using reference TRBV5-6 and TRBJ1-2, is DAGVTQSPTHLIKTRGQQVTLRCSPKSGHDTVSWYQQALGQGPQFIFQYYEEEERQRGNFPDRFSGHQFPNYSSELNVNALLLGDSALYLCASSLGGKQGGGYTFGSGTRLTVV.

This chain connects TRBV9 to TRBJ2-5, with 8 nucleotides matching TRBD2. Germline V gene data show CDR1 as SGDLS and CDR2 as YYNGEE. Trimming cost V 0 bases and J 0 bases; bases outside gene matches: 1. CDR3 length: 15 amino acids. In DNA, the CDR3 is TGTGCCAGCAGCGTAGGTAGCGGGGACCAAGAGACCCAGTACTTC. This codes for CASSVGSGDQETQYF.

In its sample, this clone was seen once. This chain connects TRBV5-6 to TRBJ1-4; D is uncertain. V shed 4 bases and J shed 0 bases, with 10 bases lying between them. CDR3 size: 15 residues. Germline CDR1 SGHDT, CDR2 YYEEEE. The CDR3 DNA sequence: TGTGCCAGCAGCCTAGACGGTGCAACTAATGAAAAACTGTTTTTT. Encoded protein: CASSLDGATNEKLFF. The entire variable domain, with the rest obtained from reference TRBV5-6 and TRBJ1-4, is as follows: DAGVTQSPTHLIKTRGQQVTLRCSPKSGHDTVSWYQQALGQGPQFIFQYYEEEERQRGNFPDRFSGHQFPNYSSELNVNALLLGDSALYLCASSLDGATNEKLFFGSGTQLSVL.

This clone appeared a few times. At one end the junction does not follow the germline gene, possibly because of a read error. The chain has TRBV7-7 and TRBJ2-3, with 11 positions matching TRBD2. CDR3 size: 14 residues. Per germline, CDR1 SSHAT and CDR2 FNYEAQ (reference sequence). CDR3 sequence: CASSIGLAGDTQYF. Here the CDR3 DNA reads TGTGCTAGCAGCATCGGACTAGCGGGAGATACGCAGTATTTT.

The chain has TRBV19 and TRBJ1-2; D not certain. CDR1 LNHDA and CDR2 SQIVND come from the germline V gene (reference sequence). The CDR3 totals 13 residues. The V end was cut by 3 bases, the J end by 8 bases, with 13 bases between. This chain's CDR3 is CASSMWPREGYTF. In DNA form, the CDR3 reads TGTGCCAGTAGTATGTGGCCACGGGAGGGCTACACCTTC. Drawing the rest from reference TRBV19 and TRBJ1-2, the complete variable domain is DGGITQSPKYLFRKEGQNVTLSCEQNLNHDAMYWYRQDPGQGLRLIYYSQIVNDFQKGDIAEGYSVSREKKESFPLTVTSAQKNPTAFYLCASSMWPREGYTFGSGTRLTVV.

J is TRBJ2-7 and V is TRBV5-6; maybe TRBD1 (5 bases). Germline assignment: CDR1 SGHDT and CDR2 YYEEEE. Between the trimmed V and J ends, which lost 0 bases and 1 base, there was a span of 11 bases. The CDR3 consists of 15 residues. The DNA for the CDR3 is TGTGCCAGCAGCTTGGGGGCAGCAGGGTCCTACGAGCAGTACTTC. Its translation: CASSLGAAGSYEQYF.

This clone was seen once. The rearrangement uses TRBV6-5 and TRBJ2-1; D perhaps matches TRBD2 (5 bases). Trimming took 5 bases from V and 0 from J, leaving 11 bases between them. Germline V CDR1 and CDR2: MNHEY, SVGAGI. This CDR3 is 15 amino acids long. The CDR3 DNA sequence: TGTGCCAGCAGTACTAGGAGAAGCTCCTACAATGAGCAGTTCTTC. Translation: CASSTRRSSYNEQFF.

CDR3 amino acids: CASSLDRAYTQYF. The CDR3 DNA sequence: TGCGCCAGCAGCTTGGACAGGGCCTATACGCAGTATTTT. V gene TRBV5-1 combines with J gene TRBJ2-3, with D possibly matching TRBD1 (6 bases). Germline V CDR1 and CDR2: SGHRS, YFSETQ. V was clipped by 0 bases and J by 7 bases, with 9 bases between them. This CDR3 is built from 13 residues. The full variable domain, with the rest looked up from reference TRBV5-1 and TRBJ2-3, is KAGVTQTPRYLIKTRGQQVTLSCSPISGHRSVSWYQQTPGQGLQFLFEYFSETQRNKGNFPGRFSGRQFSNSRSEMNVSTLELGDSALYLCASSLDRAYTQYFGPGTRLTVL.

The J gene is TRBJ1-2, the V gene TRBV5-1; D is perhaps TRBD1 (5 bases). Trimming pared 4 bases from V and 7 bases from J, leaving 20 bases between. Germline values: CDR1 SGHRS, CDR2 YFSETQ. The CDR3 is 15 residues long. This CDR3 is CASSVYLGQGSGYTF. CDR3 DNA sequence: TGCGCCAGCAGCGTGTACCTCGGCCAGGGATCTGGCTACACCTTC.

This clone was counted once. J is TRBJ2-7 and V is TRBV6-1; D possibly corresponds to TRBD2 (6 bases). Germline CDR1 and CDR2: MNHNS and SASEGT. The V end lost 3 bases, the J end lost 3 bases, and 18 bases lay between the germline ends. CDR3 length equals 16 residues. CDR3 DNA sequence: TGTGCCAGCAGTGATGCCGGGACTGTAGGCAACTACGAGCAGTACTTC. Protein sequence: CASSDAGTVGNYEQYF.

The V call is TRBV9, the J call TRBJ2-7; D perhaps matches TRBD1 (5 bases). Germline-derived CDR1 and CDR2 are SGDLS and YYNGEE. Trimming took off 1 base at V and 3 bases at J, with 14 bases between the two ends. The CDR3 is 15 residues long. This CDR3 reads CASSVSWGGGYEQYF. In nucleotides, the CDR3 is TGTGCCAGCAGCGTATCCTGGGGCGGTGGCTACGAGCAGTACTTC. Using reference TRBV9 and TRBJ2-7 for the parts outside the CDR3, the full variable domain is DSGVTQTPKHLITATGQRVTLRCSPRSGDLSVYWYQQSLDQGLQFLIQYYNGEERAKGNILERFSAQQFPDLHSELNLSSLELGDSALYFCASSVSWGGGYEQYFGPGTRLTVT.

V is TRBV11-1 and J is TRBJ1-1, with a possible D match to TRBD1 (5 bases). CDR3 length: 14 amino acids. Deletions cut 2 bases from V and 3 bases from J, with 10 bases between. The germline gives CDR1 SGHAT, CDR2 FQDESV (reference sequence). CDR3: CASSLYGAHTEAFF. CDR3 DNA sequence: TGTGCCAGCAGCTTATATGGGGCACACACTGAAGCTTTCTTT. The full variable domain, in which reference TRBV11-1 and TRBJ1-1 provide the parts outside the CDR3, is EAEVAQSPRYKITEKSQAVAFWCDPISGHATLYWYRQILGQGPELLVQFQDESVVDDSQLPKDRFSAERLKGVDSTLKIQPAELGDSAMYLCASSLYGAHTEAFFGQGTRLTVV.

The V call is TRBV27, the J call TRBJ1-4; perhaps TRBD1 as D (5 bases). The germline gives CDR1 MNHEY, CDR2 SMNVEV (reference sequence). CDR3 length: 17 amino acids. Trimming stripped 5 bases from V and 0 bases from J, with 16 bases between. The CDR3 sequence is CASSPRGKLATNEKLFF. The DNA of the CDR3 is TGTGCCAGCAGTCCACGGGGGAAACTTGCAACTAATGAAAAACTGTTTTTT.

The chain combines TRBV5-1 with TRBJ2-5; the match to TRBD2 covers 14 bases. This CDR3 has 17 residues. The V segment lost 3 bases and the J segment 4 bases; nucleotides outside the gene matches: 8. Germline V gene data show CDR1 as SGHRS and CDR2 as YFSETQ. The CDR3 DNA follows: TGCGCCAGCAGCTCCGGGACTAGCGGGAGTTACAGAGAGACCCAGTACTTC. Its translation: CASSSGTSGSYRETQYF.